These 32 T cell receptor beta chains share one sample of origin, sequenced in a study of T cells in Graves' hyperthyroidism and ophthalmopathy (dated by TCRdb to between 2018 and 2021). The library relied on multiplex PCR. Instrument used: Illumina HiSeq 2000. Amplification of TCR beta CDR3 regions was carried out from RNA transcripts. The first round of RT-PCR for the TCR CDR3 was performed with the HTBI primer set and the Qiagen OneStep RT-PCR kit. Through fastp at Q25 and MiXCR, TCRdb rebuilt clones from the public reads, retaining in-frame beta chains. Rows are combined by CDR3 protein, so each entry shows the most common genes and DNA. This sample has around 660,000 distinct CDR3 sequences in its table, and less than 45% of those were observed once. The ten top clones hold about 7.7% of the sample. Material: peripheral blood or thyroid tissue (not recorded which). The receptors stem from an adult man with Graves' disease, either hyperthyroidism or ophthalmopathy (not recorded which).

This rearrangement joins TRBV12-3 or TRBV12-4 to TRBJ1-5, with 8 bases aligning to TRBD1. CDR3 length: 17 amino acids. V gave up 10 bases and J gave up 0 bases; unmatched junction bases: 14. In DNA form, the CDR3 reads TGTGCCACCAGCCCTGGAGGGACAGGAGGTAGCAATCAGCCCCAGCATTTT. Its protein is CATSPGGTGGSNQPQHF.

V is TRBV29-1 and J is TRBJ1-2; tentative D call: TRBD1 (5 bases). The V gene lost 4 bases and the J gene lost 7 bases, with 19 bases spanning the gap. Germline V lookup: CDR1 SQVTM, CDR2 ANQGSEA. The CDR3 contains 14 residues. Here the CDR3 reads CSVAASGDVAGYTF. The CDR3 bases are TGCAGCGTTGCGGCCTCCGGGGACGTCGCTGGCTACACCTTC. Full variable domain (rest looked up from reference TRBV29-1 and TRBJ1-2): SAVISQKPSRDICQRGTSLTIQCQVDSQVTMMFWYRQQPGQSLTLIATANQGSEATYESGFVIDKFPISRPNLTFSTLTVSNMSPEDSSIYLCSVAASGDVAGYTFGSGTRLTVV.

This clonotype occurred a few times. The chain is built from TRBV7-9 and TRBJ2-7, with a weak D call TRBD1 (5 bases). CDR1 is SEHNR, CDR2 FQNEAQ, per germline (reference sequence). This CDR3 region has 15 residues. Between the trimmed V and J ends, which lost 5 bases and 2 bases, there was a span of 16 bases. The CDR3 sequence is CASSTSSGWTYEQYF. The CDR3 nucleotides are TGTGCCAGCAGCACGTCCTCAGGGTGGACCTACGAGCAGTACTTC.

The chain employs TRBV29-1 and TRBJ1-1, with D perhaps matching TRBD1 (5 bases). V lost 2 bases and J 0 bases, leaving 16 bases between the germline ends. The CDR3 loop spans 16 amino acids. CDR1 and CDR2 (germline): SQVTM, ANQGSEA. CDR3 DNA: TGCAGCGTTGAAAAGGGGCAGGGAGGCTTGAACACTGAAGCTTTCTTT. It translates to CSVEKGQGGLNTEAFF.

Remarks on this clonotype: A read error may produce the germline difference seen at one junction end. The chain is built from TRBV7-8 and TRBJ1-2; D is perhaps TRBD1 (6 bases). The germline V gene encodes CDR1 SGHVS and CDR2 FQNEAQ. This CDR3 region has 15 residues. The CDR3 is CASSQVEGQGYGYTF. The CDR3 bases are TGCGCCAGCAGCCAAGTTGAGGGACAAGGCTATGGCTACACCTTC.

V gene TRBV19 combines with J gene TRBJ1-2, with D possibly TRBD1 on 6 matching bases. This CDR3 has 15 amino acids. The V gene lost 6 bases and the J gene lost 6 bases, with 20 bases spanning the gap. Germline CDR1 LNHDA, CDR2 SQIVND (reference sequence). The CDR3 bases are TGTGCCAGTAGACCCCCGGGACATCTGACGGATGGCTACACCTTC. Its protein product is CASRPPGHLTDGYTF.

With regard to this clonotype: This may arise from a read error, as a much more abundant clone is one base away. The chain employs TRBV7-4 and TRBJ1-2; 9 bases are a match to TRBD1. The CDR3 is 14 residues long. Germline V lookup: CDR1 SGHVT, CDR2 SQSDAQ. The CDR3, as DNA: TGTGCCAACAGCTTAGGACAGGGGAGCTATGGCTACACCTTC. It specifies CANSLGQGSYGYTF.

A note on this clonotype: This clone may be a read error of a much larger clone one base away. The rearrangement links TRBV7-2 to TRBJ1-4, with TRBD1 as a possible D gene (5 bases). V gave up 5 bases and J gave up 7 bases, with 14 bases separating them. This CDR3 is built from 14 residues. Germline CDR1 SGHTA, CDR2 FQGNSA. Written as DNA, the CDR3 is TGTGCCAGCAGCGGGGCAGGACGGGGTGAAAAACTGTTTTTT. Translating gives CASSGAGRGEKLFF.

Worth noting for this clonotype: One base away lies a much larger clone, so this may be a sequencing read error. V and J are TRBV7-9 and TRBJ1-2; D unresolved. Germline V gives CDR1 SEHNR, CDR2 FQNEAQ (reference sequence). The CDR3 runs to 13 residues. CDR3 sequence (DNA): TGTGCCAGCGGCTTCGGGGTTAACTATGGCTACACCTTC. As protein: CASGFGVNYGYTF.

This rearrangement joins TRBV20-1 to TRBJ2-7; D might be TRBD2 (6 bases). Germline V gives CDR1 DFQATT, CDR2 SNEGSKA (reference sequence). The CDR3 spans 14 residues. Trimming left V 6 bases short and J 1 base short, with 16 bases between. DNA for the CDR3: TGCAGTGCCTCCCCACTAGCCAAATCCTACGAGCAGTACTTC. Translated: CSASPLAKSYEQYF.

In this sample, this clonotype turned up many times. The gene calls are TRBV20-1 and TRBJ2-5, with 8 bases matching TRBD1. The CDR3 is made up of 14 amino acids. The J segment lost 5 bases and the V segment lost 6 bases, leaving 11 bases of the junction unmatched. Germline lookup yields CDR1 DFQATT and CDR2 SNEGSKA (reference sequence). The DNA for the CDR3 is TGCAGTGCGCCTCGACAGGGGTGGGAGGAGACCCAGTACTTC. The encoded protein is CSAPRQGWEETQYF.

The sample holds many counts of this clonotype. The chain has TRBV12-3 or TRBV12-4 and TRBJ1-2, with 7 bases that match TRBD1. The V gene end was trimmed by 5 bases and the J gene end by 8 bases; junction bases not matched to a gene: 11. The CDR3 contains 14 residues. DNA of the CDR3: TGTGCCAGCAGTCCCCGGGACAGCCCTAGCGGCTACACCTTC. Translating gives CASSPRDSPSGYTF.

The sample holds one count of this clonotype. This chain joins TRBV9 and TRBJ1-1; TRBD1 is a possible D gene (6 bases). Trimming stripped 0 bases from V and 4 bases from J, with 13 bases between. CDR3 length: 15 amino acids. Germline CDR1 is SGDLS and CDR2 is YYNGEE. The DNA for the CDR3 is TGTGCCAGCAGCGTAGACCCGGGGGCAAGCACTGAAGCTTTCTTT. Its translation is CASSVDPGASTEAFF.

J is TRBJ1-3 and V is TRBV29-1; D is unclear. V lost 7 bases and J lost 4, with 14 bases in between. The germline V gene has CDR1 SQVTM and CDR2 ANQGSEA. The CDR3 totals 13 residues. CDR3 nucleotide sequence: TGCAGCGCATCGCAGGCGATGGGAAACACCATATATTTT. It specifies CSASQAMGNTIYF. Full variable domain (remainder filled in from reference TRBV29-1 and TRBJ1-3): SAVISQKPSRDICQRGTSLTIQCQVDSQVTMMFWYRQQPGQSLTLIATANQGSEATYESGFVIDKFPISRPNLTFSTLTVSNMSPEDSSIYLCSASQAMGNTIYFGEGSWLTVV.

This clonotype was counted between two and nine times. The rearrangement uses TRBV7-9 and TRBJ1-1, with D uncertain. V was cut by 5 bases and J by 8 bases, with 12 bases left in between. CDR1 is SEHNR, CDR2 FQNEAQ, per germline (reference sequence). The CDR3 is 12 residues long. The CDR3 sequence is CASSAGVEEAFF. For the CDR3, the DNA is TGTGCCAGCAGCGCCGGGGTAGAAGAAGCTTTCTTT.

Concerning this clonotype: The CDR3 end shows no conserved phenylalanine or tryptophan, and so a read error is likely. Because the CDR3's place on the DNA is in doubt, the DNA is left out and the CDR3 is given as listed by TCRdb. This chain uses TRBV11-2 with TRBJ1-3; the D segment call TRBD1 is taken from the table without a DNA check. The CDR3 is made up of 8 amino acids, end residues included. Germline V gene data show CDR1 as SGHAT and CDR2 as FQNNGV. The CDR3 is CASSPQGS.

This chain connects TRBV2 to TRBJ1-2; 7 bases line up with TRBD1. From germline, CDR1 is SNHLY and CDR2 FYNNEI. Trimming removed 7 bases from V and 2 bases from J; junction bases left unmatched: 16. This CDR3 is built from 17 residues. DNA of the CDR3: TGTGCCAGCATAGGACGCTCCTCAGGGGGATCCAACTATGGCTACACCTTC. Its protein product is CASIGRSSGGSNYGYTF.

The CDR3 nucleotides are TGTGCCACCACGGGGACAGGGGGGTATGGCTACACCTTC. Translation gives CATTGTGGYGYTF. The V gene is TRBV24-1, the J gene TRBJ1-2, with 11 bases lining up with TRBD1. Germline V gives CDR1 KGHDR, CDR2 SFDVKD. V dropped 8 bases and J dropped 5; count of bases not matched to a gene: 3. The CDR3 covers 13 residues.

This clonotype was found once. This may be a read error: a much more frequent sequence differs by one nucleotide. The V gene is TRBV29-1, the J gene TRBJ2-7; tentatively, D is TRBD1 (5 bases). The CDR3 loop spans 11 amino acids. Germline V lookup: CDR1 SQVTM, CDR2 ANQGSEA. The V gene lost 5 bases and the J gene lost 3 bases, with 8 bases spanning the gap. CDR3 nucleotides: TGCAGCGTTTACGACAGCTACGAGCAGTACTTC. This codes for CSVYDSYEQYF.

This rearrangement joins TRBV2 to TRBJ2-6, with a possible D match to TRBD2 (6 bases). V gave up 3 bases and J gave up 12 bases, with 15 bases separating them. Germline loops: CDR1 SNHLY, CDR2 FYNNEI. The CDR3 loop spans 14 amino acids. The CDR3: CASSEGGHSTVLTF. The CDR3 nucleotides read TGTGCCAGCAGTGAGGGAGGCCACTCCACCGTCCTGACTTTC.

This clonotype has more than one count but fewer than ten. The gene calls are TRBV7-9 and TRBJ2-5; 10 bases agree with TRBD2. With V trimmed by 5 bases and J by 4 bases, 4 bases remained unmatched. The CDR3 has 14 amino acids. Germline-derived CDR1 and CDR2 are SEHNR and FQNEAQ (reference sequence). The CDR3 DNA reads as TGTGCCAGCAGCGCTAGCGGGAGTGGAGAGACCCAGTACTTC. It specifies CASSASGSGETQYF.

The chain employs TRBV11-2 and TRBJ1-6; maybe TRBD1 (5 bases). Germline V gives CDR1 SGHAT, CDR2 FQNNGV. Trimming removed 5 bases from V and 6 bases from J, with 17 bases in between. This CDR3 comprises 16 residues. The CDR3 here is CASSPTTGGVNSPLHF. CDR3 in DNA: TGTGCCAGCAGCCCGACTACTGGGGGTGTTAATTCACCCCTCCACTTT.

V is TRBV13 and J is TRBJ2-7; TRBD2 might be the D (6 bases). The germline V gene encodes CDR1 PRHDT and CDR2 FYEKMQ (reference sequence). CDR3 length: 16 amino acids. V lost 5 bases to trimming and J lost 3 bases, with 20 bases between them. The DNA of the CDR3 is TGTGCCAGCAGCCAAGGAGGGCGGGGATCGGACTACGAGCAGTACTTC. Residues: CASSQGGRGSDYEQYF.

This clonotype has at least ten counts. V gene TRBV29-1 combines with J gene TRBJ1-5, with a weak D call TRBD1 (5 bases). CDR3 length: 14 amino acids. Looked up from germline, CDR1 is SQVTM and CDR2 is ANQGSEA. V was trimmed by 7 bases and J by 0 bases, leaving 13 bases between them. As DNA, the CDR3 is TGCAGCGCGGGGGAGGGGACTAGCAATCAGCCCCAGCATTTT. It specifies CSAGEGTSNQPQHF.

The chain has TRBV7-2 and TRBJ2-5; 9 bases line up with TRBD1. Losses at the gene ends were 4 bases for V and 4 bases for J; bases not matched to a gene: 13. In germline, CDR1 is SGHTA, CDR2 FQGNSA. This CDR3 spans 17 amino acids. Here the CDR3 reads CASSSAKGQGSRETQYF. In DNA, the CDR3 is TGTGCCAGCAGCTCAGCGAAGGGACAGGGTAGTAGAGAGACCCAGTACTTC.

This clonotype has a handful of counts. The rearrangement links TRBV7-2 to TRBJ1-4, with 8 bases matching TRBD1. The CDR3 loop spans 15 amino acids. After removal of 1 base from V and 3 bases from J, the junction contained 1 base not matched to a gene. Germline V gene sequence: CDR1 SGHTA, CDR2 FQGNSA. In DNA, the CDR3 is TGTGCCAGCAGCTTAGGGACAGGGCCTAATGAAAAACTGTTTTTT. Residues: CASSLGTGPNEKLFF.

On this clonotype: A much bigger clone sits one base away, suggesting this may be a read error. The CDR3 is CASSGDGSPYEQYF. CDR3 in DNA: TGTGCCAGCAGTGGGGACGGATCACCTTACGAGCAGTACTTC. This chain links TRBV2 with TRBJ2-7; D possibly matches TRBD1 or TRBD2 (5 bases each). V lost 4 bases and J lost 4, with 14 bases in between. Germline CDR1 SNHLY, CDR2 FYNNEI. There are 14 residues in the CDR3. Based on the CDR3 plus reference TRBV2 and TRBJ2-7, the full variable domain is EPEVTQTPSHQVTQMGQEVILRCVPISNHLYFYWYRQILGQKVEFLVSFYNNEISEKSEIFDDQFSVERPDGSNFTLKIRSTKLEDSAMYFCASSGDGSPYEQYFGPGTRLTVT.

This clonotype was counted ten times or more. The rearrangement links TRBV19 to TRBJ1-5, with D possibly matching TRBD1 (5 bases). The CDR3 is 12 residues long. V was pared by 6 bases and J by 7 bases, with 10 bases between. Germline CDR1 reads LNHDA; CDR2 reads SQIVND (reference sequence). This CDR3 reads CASRRGGQPQHF. The CDR3 coding sequence is TGTGCCAGTAGGAGGGGAGGACAGCCCCAGCATTTT.

About this clonotype: This may stem from a read error, because a much larger clone lies one nucleotide away. The chain employs TRBV5-1 and TRBJ1-1; D is ambiguous. There are 14 residues in the CDR3. Germline values: CDR1 SGHRS, CDR2 YFSETQ. Trimming took 0 bases from V and 1 from J, leaving 7 bases between them. In DNA, the CDR3 is TGCGCCAGCAGCTTGGAGCGGGGGAACACTGAAGCTTTCTTT. It is translated as CASSLERGNTEAFF.

The rearrangement links TRBV29-1 to TRBJ2-5; 7 positions agree with TRBD1. CDR3 length equals 13 residues. Germline-derived CDR1 and CDR2 are SQVTM and ANQGSEA. After removal of 8 bases from V and 5 bases from J, the junction contained 11 bases not matched to a gene. The CDR3 protein is CSYRDRVGETQYF. As DNA, the CDR3 is TGCAGCTACCGAGACAGGGTGGGGGAGACCCAGTACTTC.

The chain has TRBV7-8 and TRBJ2-7; 7 bases map to TRBD1. CDR1 is SGHVS, CDR2 FQNEAQ, per germline. With V trimmed by 1 base and J by 5 bases, 5 bases remained unmatched. This CDR3 is 14 amino acids long. CDR3 protein: CASSLGQGLDEQYF. The CDR3 region has the DNA TGTGCCAGCAGCTTAGGACAGGGTCTTGACGAGCAGTACTTC.

This clonotype was found a few times. The chain employs TRBV19 and TRBJ2-7; maybe TRBD1 (5 bases). Germline values: CDR1 LNHDA, CDR2 SQIVND (reference sequence). The CDR3 is made up of 14 amino acids. Trimming left V 4 bases short and J 2 bases short, with 12 bases between. CDR3 protein: CASSNLRDTYEQYF. The CDR3 DNA reads as TGTGCCAGTAGTAACCTCAGGGATACCTACGAGCAGTACTTC.